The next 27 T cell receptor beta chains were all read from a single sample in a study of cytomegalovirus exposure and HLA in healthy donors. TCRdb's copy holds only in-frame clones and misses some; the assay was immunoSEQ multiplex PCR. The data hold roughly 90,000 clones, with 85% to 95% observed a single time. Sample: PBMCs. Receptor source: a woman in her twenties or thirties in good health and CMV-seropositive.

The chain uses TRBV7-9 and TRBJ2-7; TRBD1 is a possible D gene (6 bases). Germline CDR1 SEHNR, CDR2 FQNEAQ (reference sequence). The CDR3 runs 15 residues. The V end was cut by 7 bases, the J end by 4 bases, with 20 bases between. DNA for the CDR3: TGTGCCAGCACCTTCGGTACGGGACACAATTACGAGCAGTACTTC. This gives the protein CASTFGTGHNYEQYF.

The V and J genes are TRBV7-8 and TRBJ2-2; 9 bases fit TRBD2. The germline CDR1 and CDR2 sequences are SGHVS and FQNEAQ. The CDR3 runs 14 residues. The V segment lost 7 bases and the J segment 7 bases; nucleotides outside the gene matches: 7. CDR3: CASTTGTSLGELFF. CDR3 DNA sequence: TGTGCCAGCACCACGGGGACTAGCCTCGGGGAGCTGTTTTTT. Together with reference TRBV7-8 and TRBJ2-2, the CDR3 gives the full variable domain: GAGVSQSPRYKVAKRGQDVALRCDPISGHVSLFWYQQALGQGPEFLTYFQNEAQLDKSGLPSDRFFAERPEGSVSTLKIQRTQQEDSAVYLCASTTGTSLGELFFGEGSRLTVL.

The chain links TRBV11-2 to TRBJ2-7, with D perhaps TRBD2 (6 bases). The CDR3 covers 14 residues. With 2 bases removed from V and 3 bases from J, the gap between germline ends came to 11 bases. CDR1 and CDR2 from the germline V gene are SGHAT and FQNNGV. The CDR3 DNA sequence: TGTGCCAGCAGCTTACGTGGGACTTACTACGAGCAGTACTTC. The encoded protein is CASSLRGTYYEQYF.

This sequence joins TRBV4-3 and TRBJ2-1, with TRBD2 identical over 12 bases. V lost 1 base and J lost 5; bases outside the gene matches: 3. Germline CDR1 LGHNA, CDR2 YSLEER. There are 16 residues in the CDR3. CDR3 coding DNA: TGCGCCAGCAGCCAAGGGACTAGCGGGACCCACAATGAGCAGTTCTTC. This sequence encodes CASSQGTSGTHNEQFF.

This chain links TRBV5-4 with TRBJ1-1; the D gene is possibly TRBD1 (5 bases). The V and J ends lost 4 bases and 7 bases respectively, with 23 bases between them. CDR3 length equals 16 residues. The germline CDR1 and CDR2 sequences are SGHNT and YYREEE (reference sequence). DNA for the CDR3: TGTGCCAGCAGCCACAGCTTACGTGGAGGGAGGGGTGAAGCTTTCTTT. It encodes CASSHSLRGGRGEAFF.

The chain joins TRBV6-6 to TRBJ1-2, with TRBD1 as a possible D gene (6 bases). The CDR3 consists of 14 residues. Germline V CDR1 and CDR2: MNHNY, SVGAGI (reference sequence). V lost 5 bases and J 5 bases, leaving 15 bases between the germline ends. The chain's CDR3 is CASSDRLQHYGYTF. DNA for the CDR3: TGTGCCAGCAGTGACAGGTTGCAACATTATGGCTACACCTTC.

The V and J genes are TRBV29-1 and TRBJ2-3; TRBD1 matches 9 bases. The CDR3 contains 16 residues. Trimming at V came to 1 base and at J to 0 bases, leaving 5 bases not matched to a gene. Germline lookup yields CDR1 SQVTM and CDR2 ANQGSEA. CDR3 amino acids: CSVEGSGTGSTDTQYF. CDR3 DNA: TGCAGCGTTGAAGGCTCGGGGACAGGGAGCACAGATACGCAGTATTTT.

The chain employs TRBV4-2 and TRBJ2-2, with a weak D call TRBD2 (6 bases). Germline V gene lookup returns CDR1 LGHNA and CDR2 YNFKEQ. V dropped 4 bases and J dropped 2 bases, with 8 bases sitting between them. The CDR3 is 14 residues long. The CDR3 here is CASSLADNTGELFF. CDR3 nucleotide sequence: TGTGCCAGCAGCCTAGCGGATAACACCGGGGAGCTGTTTTTT.

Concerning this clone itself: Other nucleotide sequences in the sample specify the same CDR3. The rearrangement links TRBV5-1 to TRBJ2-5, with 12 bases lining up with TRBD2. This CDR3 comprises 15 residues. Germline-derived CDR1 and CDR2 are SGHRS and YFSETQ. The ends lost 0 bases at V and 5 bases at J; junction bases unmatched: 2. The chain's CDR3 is CASSLGLAGAETQYF. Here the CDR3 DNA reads TGCGCCAGCAGCTTGGGACTAGCGGGAGCGGAGACCCAGTACTTC.

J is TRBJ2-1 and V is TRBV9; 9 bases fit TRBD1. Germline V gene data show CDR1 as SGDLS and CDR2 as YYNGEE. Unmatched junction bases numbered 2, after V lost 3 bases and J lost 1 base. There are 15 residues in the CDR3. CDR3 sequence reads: CASSGGQGSYNEQFF. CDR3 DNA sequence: TGTGCCAGCAGCGGGGGACAGGGATCCTACAATGAGCAGTTCTTC.

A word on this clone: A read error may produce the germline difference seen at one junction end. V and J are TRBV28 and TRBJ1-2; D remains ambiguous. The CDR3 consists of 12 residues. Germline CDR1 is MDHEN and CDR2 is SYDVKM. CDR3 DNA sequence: TGTGCCAGCAGCCCCGTTAACTATGGCTACATCTTC. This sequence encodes CASSPVNYGYIF.

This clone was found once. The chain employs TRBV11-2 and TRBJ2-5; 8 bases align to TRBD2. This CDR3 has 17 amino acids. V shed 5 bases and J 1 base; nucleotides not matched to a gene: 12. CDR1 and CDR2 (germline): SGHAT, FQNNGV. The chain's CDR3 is CASSPGRGTAGQETQYF. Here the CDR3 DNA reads TGTGCCAGCAGCCCCGGGAGGGGAACGGCGGGCCAAGAGACCCAGTACTTC. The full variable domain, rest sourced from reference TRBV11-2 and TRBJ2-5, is EAGVAQSPRYKIIEKRQSVAFWCNPISGHATLYWYQQILGQGPKLLIQFQNNGVVDDSQLPKDRFSAERLKGVDSTLKIQPAKLEDSAVYLCASSPGRGTAGQETQYFGPGTRLLVL.

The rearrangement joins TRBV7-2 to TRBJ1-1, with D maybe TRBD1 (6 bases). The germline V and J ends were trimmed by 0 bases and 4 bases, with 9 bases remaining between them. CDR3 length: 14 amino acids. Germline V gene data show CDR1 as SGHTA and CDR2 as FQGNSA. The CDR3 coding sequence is TGTGCCAGCAGCTTAGCAGGGGGGGCCACTGAAGCTTTCTTT. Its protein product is CASSLAGGATEAFF.

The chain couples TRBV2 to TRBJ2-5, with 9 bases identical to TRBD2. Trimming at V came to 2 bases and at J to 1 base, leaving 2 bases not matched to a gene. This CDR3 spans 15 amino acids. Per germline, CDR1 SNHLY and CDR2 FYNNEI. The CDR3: CASSESSGSQETQYF. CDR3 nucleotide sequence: TGTGCCAGCAGTGAAAGTAGCGGGAGCCAAGAGACCCAGTACTTC.

CDR3 DNA sequence: TGTGCCACCAGCAGAGACAGGGAGGCGTATGGCTACACCTTC. As protein: CATSRDREAYGYTF. The chain combines TRBV15 with TRBJ1-2; possible D gene TRBD1, 5 bases. Trimming removed 0 bases at V and 5 bases at J, with 10 bases between. The germline V gene has CDR1 LNHNV and CDR2 YYDKDF (reference sequence). There are 14 residues in the CDR3.

CDR3 loop: CASSVGGRAVGELFF. CDR3 DNA: TGTGCCAGCAGCGTGGGCGGGAGGGCCGTCGGGGAGCTGTTTTTT. The chain is built from TRBV9 and TRBJ2-2, with 9 bases aligning to TRBD2. J lost 7 bases, V lost 2 bases, and 6 bases had no gene match. Germline V gene lookup returns CDR1 SGDLS and CDR2 YYNGEE. The CDR3 covers 15 residues.

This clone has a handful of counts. CDR3 DNA: TGCGCCAGCAGTGTAGGGGCAGGGCAGCCCCAGCATTTT. Translating gives CASSVGAGQPQHF. The chain carries TRBV10-1 and TRBJ1-5; maybe TRBD1 (5 bases). The CDR3 has 13 amino acids. Trimming pared 4 bases from V and 7 bases from J, leaving 11 bases between. CDR1 is WNHNN, CDR2 SYGVQD, per germline (reference sequence).

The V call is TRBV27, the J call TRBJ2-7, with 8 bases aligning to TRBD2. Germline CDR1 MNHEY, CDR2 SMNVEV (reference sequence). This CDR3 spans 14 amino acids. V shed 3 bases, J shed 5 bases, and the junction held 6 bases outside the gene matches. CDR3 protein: CASSLIGRADEQYF. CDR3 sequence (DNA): TGTGCCAGCAGTTTGATCGGGAGGGCCGACGAGCAGTACTTC.

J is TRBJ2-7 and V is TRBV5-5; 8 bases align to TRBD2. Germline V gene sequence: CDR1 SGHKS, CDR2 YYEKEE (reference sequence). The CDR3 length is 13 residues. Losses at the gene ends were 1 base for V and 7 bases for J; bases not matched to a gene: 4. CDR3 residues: CASSLREGGEQYF. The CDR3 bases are TGTGCCAGCAGCTTGCGGGAGGGCGGAGAGCAGTACTTC. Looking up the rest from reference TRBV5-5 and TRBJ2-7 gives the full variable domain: DAGVTQSPTHLIKTRGQQVTLRCSPISGHKSVSWYQQVLGQGPQFIFQYYEKEERGRGNFPDRFSARQFPNYSSELNVNALLLGDSALYLCASSLREGGEQYFGPGTRLTVT.

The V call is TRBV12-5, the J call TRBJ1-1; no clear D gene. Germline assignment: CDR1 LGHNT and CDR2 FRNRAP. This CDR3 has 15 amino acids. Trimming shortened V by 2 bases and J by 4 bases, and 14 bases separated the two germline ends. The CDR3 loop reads CASGLSHGEVTEAFF. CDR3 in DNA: TGTGCTAGTGGTTTGTCTCATGGCGAGGTCACTGAAGCTTTCTTT.

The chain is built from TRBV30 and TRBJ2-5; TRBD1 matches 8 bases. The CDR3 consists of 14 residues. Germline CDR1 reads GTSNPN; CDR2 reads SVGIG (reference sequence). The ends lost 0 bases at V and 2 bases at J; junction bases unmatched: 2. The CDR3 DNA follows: TGTGCCTGGAGTGTCAACAGGGGGCAAGAGACCCAGTACTTC. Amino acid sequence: CAWSVNRGQETQYF.

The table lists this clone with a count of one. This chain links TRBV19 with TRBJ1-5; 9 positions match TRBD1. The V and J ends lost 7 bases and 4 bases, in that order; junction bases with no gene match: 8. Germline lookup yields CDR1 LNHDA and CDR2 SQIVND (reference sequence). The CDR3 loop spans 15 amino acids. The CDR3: CASTGTGSRNQPQHF. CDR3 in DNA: TGTGCCAGTACTGGGACAGGGAGTCGTAATCAGCCCCAGCATTTT.

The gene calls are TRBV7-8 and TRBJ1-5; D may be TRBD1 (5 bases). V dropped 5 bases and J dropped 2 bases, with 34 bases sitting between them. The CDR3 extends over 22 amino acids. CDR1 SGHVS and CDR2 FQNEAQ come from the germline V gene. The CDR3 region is CASSATGGGDLLMHGGNQPQHF. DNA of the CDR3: TGTGCCAGCAGCGCTACCGGCGGCGGGGACCTCTTAATGCATGGCGGCAATCAGCCCCAGCATTTT.

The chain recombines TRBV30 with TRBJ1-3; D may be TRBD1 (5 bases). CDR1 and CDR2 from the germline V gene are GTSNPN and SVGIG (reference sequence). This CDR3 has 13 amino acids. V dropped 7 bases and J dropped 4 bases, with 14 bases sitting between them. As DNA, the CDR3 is TGTGCCTTTAACCAGGGTACAGGAAACACCATATATTTT. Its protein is CAFNQGTGNTIYF.

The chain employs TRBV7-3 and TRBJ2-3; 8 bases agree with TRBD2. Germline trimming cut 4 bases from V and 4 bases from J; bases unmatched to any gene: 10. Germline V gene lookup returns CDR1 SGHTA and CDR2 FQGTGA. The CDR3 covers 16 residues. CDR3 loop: CASSSPGGRRADTQYF. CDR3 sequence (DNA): TGTGCCAGCAGCTCCCCGGGCGGGAGGAGAGCAGATACGCAGTATTTT.

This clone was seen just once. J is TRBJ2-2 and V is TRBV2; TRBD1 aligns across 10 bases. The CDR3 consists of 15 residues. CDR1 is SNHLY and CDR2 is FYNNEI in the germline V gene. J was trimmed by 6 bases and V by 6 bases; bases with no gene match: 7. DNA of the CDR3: TGTGCCAGCAGAAGGGACAGGGGAGGCCCCGGGGAGCTGTTTTTT. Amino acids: CASRRDRGGPGELFF.

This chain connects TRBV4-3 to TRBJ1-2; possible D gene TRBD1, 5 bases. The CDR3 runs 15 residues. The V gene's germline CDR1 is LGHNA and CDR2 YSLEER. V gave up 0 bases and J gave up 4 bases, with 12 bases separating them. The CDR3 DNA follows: TGCGCCAGCAGCCAAGATAGGGTGACAGCCTATGGCTACACCTTC. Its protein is CASSQDRVTAYGYTF.